The clone carrying this TCR beta chain was counted at least ten times. Its specificity is unknown. The data were taken from a study of regulatory T cells in long-lasting Graves disease. Study overall: Over 5 years of antithyroid drugs plus positive TSH receptor antibodies defined persistent Graves' disease. The study's findings and limits: Accuracy was perhaps lowered by the small sample size.

Relying on iRepertoire HTBI primers and Arm-PCR of CDR3 regions, the team built TCR beta libraries. TCRdb re-called the multiplex PCR reads through MiXCR, storing one row per CDR3 protein. The table includes 400,000 or so distinct CDR3 sequences, 20% to 25% detected once. Time point noted: persistent/refractory GD, antithyroid drugs over 5 years with positive TRAb. The TCR library was made from RNA extracted from PBMCs. Diagnoses of Graves' disease were made by American Thyroid Association guidelines. Each patient gave approximately 9.6 milliliters of EDTA-anticoagulated peripheral blood. V gave up 7 bases and J gave up 3 bases; unmatched junction bases: 12. The V gene's germline CDR1 is DFQATT and CDR2 SNEGSKA (reference sequence). The CDR3 is 15 amino acids.

This TCR derives from a female donor with Graves disease. V usage is TRBV20-1 and J usage is TRBJ2-5, with 9 nucleotides matching TRBD1. This material consisted of peripheral blood mononuclear cells (PBMCs), taken when the disease was refractory, from a patient treated with antithyroid drugs. Here the CDR3 reads CSVTDRGGRKETQYF. In DNA, the CDR3 is TGCAGTGTGACTGACAGGGGGGGAAGGAAAGAGACCCAGTACTTC.